This passage covers 28 T cell receptor beta chains from one sample sequenced in a study of T cell responses to AZD1222 COVID-19 vaccine. Profiled with immunoSEQ multiplex PCR; TCRdb holds only in-frame clones, not every one. This sample has approximately 150,000 clones, with 90% to 95% found just once. This sample comprised peripheral blood, obtained on day 0 of MenACWY control vaccination. These receptor sequences come from an adult in good health.

The chain employs TRBV19 and TRBJ1-1; 7 nucleotides align to TRBD1. V shed 0 bases, J shed 8 bases, and the junction held 21 bases outside the gene matches. This CDR3 has 19 amino acids. Per germline, CDR1 LNHDA and CDR2 SQIVND (reference sequence). CDR3 sequence: CASSIENGWDRGLGTEAFF. The CDR3 nucleotides are TGTGCCAGTAGTATAGAGAACGGTTGGGACAGAGGTCTCGGCACGGAAGCTTTCTTT.

This rearrangement joins TRBV28 to TRBJ2-7; 8 nucleotides line up with TRBD1. Germline values: CDR1 MDHEN, CDR2 SYDVKM. J was trimmed by 4 bases and V by 3 bases; bases with no gene match: 5. This CDR3 is built from 14 residues. The CDR3, as DNA: TGTGCCAGCAGTTTCGGACAGGGCGAGTACGAGCAGTACTTC. Its translation: CASSFGQGEYEQYF.

The chain has TRBV6-1 and TRBJ1-1, with 9 positions matching TRBD1. CDR3 size: 16 residues. Germline CDR1 MNHNS, CDR2 SASEGT. Unmatched junction bases numbered 10, after V lost 3 bases and J lost 5 bases. The DNA for the CDR3 is TGTGCCAGCAGTGAGGTGGACGGGACAGGGCAGACTGAAGCTTTCTTT. Translating gives CASSEVDGTGQTEAFF.

The rearrangement uses TRBV15 and TRBJ1-6, with D possibly being TRBD1 (6 bases). Germline V gene sequence: CDR1 LNHNV, CDR2 YYDKDF (reference sequence). The CDR3 has 13 residues. The V end lost 0 bases, the J end lost 11 bases, and 8 bases lay between the germline ends. CDR3 sequence: CATSRDRGAPLHF. CDR3 DNA: TGTGCCACCAGCAGAGATAGGGGGGCACCCCTCCACTTT.

This clone was detected only once. The chain couples TRBV28 to TRBJ1-2; D gene ambiguous. The germline V gene encodes CDR1 MDHEN and CDR2 SYDVKM. V gave up 6 bases and J gave up 8 bases, with 10 bases separating them. The CDR3 extends over 11 amino acids. Here the CDR3 reads CASSRLAGYTF. The CDR3, as DNA: TGTGCCAGCAGCCGGCTGGCAGGCTACACCTTC.

The chain links TRBV7-9 to TRBJ1-4; 9 nucleotides match TRBD1. Germline V gene lookup returns CDR1 SEHNR and CDR2 FQNEAQ (reference sequence). The CDR3 has 14 residues. J gave up 8 bases and V 5 bases, and 6 bases lay outside the gene matches. CDR3 DNA: TGTGCCAGCAGCCTAAGGACAGGGGCCGAAAAACTGTTTTTT. It yields the protein CASSLRTGAEKLFF.

The chain employs TRBV3-1 (or the pseudogene TRBV3-2) and TRBJ1-6; D is uncertain. Trimming stripped 1 base from V and 10 bases from J, with 11 bases between. The CDR3 length is 14 residues. Germline V gene sequence: CDR1 LGHDT, CDR2 YNNKEL (reference sequence). The CDR3 sequence: CASSQGPGGSPLHF. CDR3 DNA sequence: TGTGCCAGCAGCCAAGGCCCGGGTGGCTCACCCCTCCACTTT.

This chain joins TRBV27 and TRBJ1-2, with TRBD1 matching 7 bases. V lost 6 bases to trimming and J lost 6 bases; unmatched junction nucleotides: 4. The CDR3 covers 12 residues. The germline V gene encodes CDR1 MNHEY and CDR2 SMNVEV (reference sequence). The CDR3 protein is CASSSGGHGYTF. Here the CDR3 DNA reads TGTGCCAGCAGCTCAGGGGGGCATGGCTACACCTTC.

The V gene is TRBV7-2, the J gene TRBJ2-1; 8 bases agree with TRBD2. Looked up from germline, CDR1 is SGHTA and CDR2 is FQGNSA. CDR3 length equals 15 residues. V dropped 2 bases and J dropped 9; count of bases not matched to a gene: 9. CDR3 DNA: TGTGCCAGCAGCTTAATCGGGGGGGCGGTGGGTGAGCAGTTCTTC. Residues: CASSLIGGAVGEQFF.

This sequence joins TRBV9 and TRBJ1-1, with D possibly TRBD1 on 5 matching bases. The germline V and J ends were trimmed by 4 bases and 10 bases, with 17 bases remaining between them. Germline V lookup: CDR1 SGDLS, CDR2 YYNGEE. The CDR3 has 13 amino acids. The CDR3 DNA reads as TGTGCCAGCAGCCCTGGGACTGAGGGGACAGCTTTCTTT. Its translation is CASSPGTEGTAFF.

The genes are TRBV27 and TRBJ1-4, with D maybe TRBD1 (5 bases). The V gene's germline CDR1 is MNHEY and CDR2 SMNVEV (reference sequence). V was trimmed by 5 bases and J by 2 bases, leaving 9 bases between them. CDR3 size: 14 residues. CDR3 protein: CASSRGSTNEKLFF. For the CDR3, the DNA is TGTGCCAGCAGTCGGGGGTCCACTAATGAAAAACTGTTTTTT.

The chain joins TRBV4-1 to TRBJ2-3, with D perhaps matching TRBD1 (6 bases). CDR3 length equals 16 residues. V was cut by 0 bases and J by 1 base, with 11 bases left in between. From germline, CDR1 is MGHRA and CDR2 YSYEKL. The CDR3 DNA reads as TGCGCCAGCAGCCAAGAGAAGGGACAAGGCACAGATACGCAGTATTTT. It is translated as CASSQEKGQGTDTQYF.

The chain joins TRBV29-1 to TRBJ2-1; possible D gene TRBD2, 6 bases. CDR3 length: 14 residues. Germline V gene lookup returns CDR1 SQVTM and CDR2 ANQGSEA. The V and J ends lost 3 bases and 5 bases respectively, with 14 bases between them. This CDR3 reads CSVDVAGLNNEQFF. DNA of the CDR3: TGCAGCGTTGATGTGGCGGGGTTGAACAATGAGCAGTTCTTC.

The chain joins TRBV19 to TRBJ2-2, with 10 positions matching TRBD2. CDR3 length: 15 amino acids. Germline V lookup: CDR1 LNHDA, CDR2 SQIVND (reference sequence). The CDR3, as DNA: TGTGCGAGTGGTAGCGGGGGGTCCTTGCCCGGGGAGCTGTTTTTT. This sequence encodes CASGSGGSLPGELFF.

V is TRBV19 and J is TRBJ2-7; 11 nucleotides line up with TRBD1. The germline V gene has CDR1 LNHDA and CDR2 SQIVND (reference sequence). V was pared by 3 bases and J by 1 base, with 5 bases of the junction left unmatched. The CDR3 has 16 amino acids. CDR3 amino acids: CASSIRGTGGSYEQYF. The CDR3 bases are TGTGCCAGTAGTATTAGGGGGACAGGGGGATCCTACGAGCAGTACTTC.

The chain joins TRBV28 to TRBJ2-7; D is possibly TRBD1 (6 bases). Trimming pared 6 bases from V and 0 bases from J, leaving 12 bases between. Per the germline V gene, CDR1 is MDHEN and CDR2 is SYDVKM. The CDR3 is 14 amino acids. CDR3 region: CASSQPGHSYEQYF. CDR3 in DNA: TGTGCCAGCAGCCAACCGGGACACTCCTACGAGCAGTACTTC.

This chain links TRBV30 with TRBJ2-1; D call uncertain. V gave up 2 bases and J gave up 4 bases, with 12 bases separating them. The CDR3 contains 14 residues. Germline CDR1 is GTSNPN and CDR2 is SVGIG (reference sequence). DNA of the CDR3: TGTGCCTGGAGTACCCCTCGTAGGTACAATGAGCAGTTCTTC. Translation: CAWSTPRRYNEQFF.

This clone has only one observation. This chain joins TRBV7-8 and TRBJ2-7; 9 bases match TRBD2. CDR1 SGHVS and CDR2 FQNEAQ come from the germline V gene. The CDR3 totals 13 residues. Trimming removed 3 bases from V and 6 bases from J; junction bases left unmatched: 3. The CDR3 loop is CASSFSGSAEQYF. DNA for the CDR3: TGTGCCAGCAGCTTTAGCGGGAGTGCCGAGCAGTACTTC.

This clone has more than one count but fewer than ten. The gene calls are TRBV27 and TRBJ1-1; possibly TRBD1 for D (5 bases). The CDR3 consists of 11 residues. Trimming took 7 bases from V and 8 from J, leaving 11 bases between them. Germline CDR1 and CDR2: MNHEY and SMNVEV (reference sequence). DNA for the CDR3: TGTGCCAGCATGGGGCCTCGGGAAGCTTTCTTT. Amino acids: CASMGPREAFF.

CDR3 sequence: CASSEGQVASYEQYF. The CDR3, as DNA: TGTGCCAGCAGCGAGGGACAGGTGGCATCCTACGAGCAGTACTTC. J is TRBJ2-7 and V is TRBV5-4, with 8 bases aligning to TRBD1. Trimming removed 4 bases from V and 1 base from J; junction bases left unmatched: 7. This CDR3 comprises 15 residues. Germline CDR1 is SGHNT and CDR2 is YYREEE (reference sequence).

The CDR3: CASSLNVYTEAFF. The CDR3, as DNA: TGTGCCAGCAGTTTAAATGTCTACACTGAAGCTTTCTTT. The chain combines TRBV28 with TRBJ1-1; D remains ambiguous. Trimming left V 2 bases short and J 3 bases short, with 7 bases between. The CDR3 length is 13 residues. Germline CDR1 MDHEN, CDR2 SYDVKM.

CDR3 sequence: CASSREQGRRVRGYTF. Written as DNA, the CDR3 is TGTGCCAGTAGTAGAGAACAGGGTCGGAGGGTTCGCGGCTACACCTTC. This chain links TRBV19 with TRBJ1-2, with D perhaps matching TRBD1 (6 bases). Per the germline V gene, CDR1 is LNHDA and CDR2 is SQIVND (reference sequence). The V end was cut by 4 bases, the J end by 8 bases, with 23 bases between. The CDR3 length is 16 residues.

The genes are TRBV27 and TRBJ1-1; no clear D gene. V was shortened by 2 bases and J by 0 bases, with 4 bases between the two germline ends. Germline CDR1 is MNHEY and CDR2 is SMNVEV (reference sequence). This CDR3 is built from 13 residues. CDR3 region: CASSLEMNTEAFF. CDR3 sequence (DNA): TGTGCCAGCAGTTTAGAAATGAACACTGAAGCTTTCTTT.

The V and J genes are TRBV19 and TRBJ1-4; no firm D call. Trimming shortened V by 7 bases and J by 7 bases, and 10 bases separated the two germline ends. The germline gives CDR1 LNHDA, CDR2 SQIVND (reference sequence). This CDR3 comprises 12 residues. DNA for the CDR3: TGTGCCAGTAACCGAGGGCGTGAAAAACTGTTTTTT. The encoded protein is CASNRGREKLFF.

The chain joins TRBV7-3 to TRBJ2-5; 11 bases map to TRBD2. The junction had 0 bases not matched to a gene; V was cut back by 3 bases and J by 3 bases. The CDR3 runs 14 residues. Per germline, CDR1 SGHTA and CDR2 FQGTGA. The chain's CDR3 is CASSLGLAEETQYF. Here the CDR3 DNA reads TGTGCCAGCAGCTTGGGACTAGCGGAAGAGACCCAGTACTTC.

The CDR3 sequence is CASSFNRGYEQYF. CDR3 nucleotide sequence: TGTGCCAGCAGTTTCAACAGGGGCTACGAGCAGTACTTC. The chain recombines TRBV27 with TRBJ2-7, with 7 bases aligning to TRBD1. With 3 bases clipped from V and 3 bases from J, the junction kept 2 bases outside the gene matches. The CDR3 runs to 13 residues. Germline-derived CDR1 and CDR2 are MNHEY and SMNVEV (reference sequence).

This chain links TRBV7-9 with TRBJ2-3; D call uncertain. The germline V gene encodes CDR1 SEHNR and CDR2 FQNEAQ (reference sequence). The V and J ends lost 3 bases and 4 bases respectively, with 11 bases between them. CDR3 length: 14 amino acids. CDR3 residues: CASSFSPFADTQYF. The CDR3 nucleotides read TGTGCCAGCAGCTTCAGTCCCTTCGCAGATACGCAGTATTTT.

The chain couples TRBV6-2 or TRBV6-3 to TRBJ1-6; 9 bases map to TRBD1. The junction had 15 bases not matched to a gene; V was cut back by 4 bases and J by 5 bases. This CDR3 has 19 amino acids. CDR1 and CDR2 from the germline V gene are MNHEY and SVGEGT. The CDR3 region is CASSSSRDRDSRDNSPLHF. The CDR3 nucleotides are TGTGCCAGCAGTTCGTCCCGGGACAGGGATTCCCGGGATAATTCACCCCTCCACTTT.